Each of the 3 T cell receptor beta chains below was sequenced from the same sample in a study of T cell responses to AZD1222 COVID-19 vaccine. The table came from immunoSEQ multiplex PCR; TCRdb's copy has only in-frame clones and leaves some out. The table has more than 85,000 clones, around 87% seen once. This specimen consisted of peripheral blood, obtained 28 days after the second AZD1222 dose. These receptors were collected from an adult who received the AZD1222 COVID-19 vaccine.

The table lists this clone with a few counts. The chain is built from TRBV19 and TRBJ1-3; 7 nucleotides agree with TRBD1. The ends lost 4 bases at V and 4 bases at J; junction bases unmatched: 7. The CDR3 spans 15 residues. Germline CDR1 and CDR2: LNHDA and SQIVND (reference sequence). The DNA for the CDR3 is TGTGCCAGTAGTACGACAGGGTTCTCCGGAAACACCATATATTTT. Translating it yields CASSTTGFSGNTIYF.

CDR3 nucleotide sequence: TGTGCCAGCAGCGTAGAGGGGTTTCAGCCCCAGCATTTT. Its translation: CASSVEGFQPQHF. V and J are TRBV9 and TRBJ1-5; weak D call: TRBD1 (5 bases). Looked up from germline, CDR1 is SGDLS and CDR2 is YYNGEE. V gave up 0 bases and J gave up 6 bases, with 7 bases separating them. The CDR3 consists of 13 residues. Full variable domain (rest looked up from reference TRBV9 and TRBJ1-5): DSGVTQTPKHLITATGQRVTLRCSPRSGDLSVYWYQQSLDQGLQFLIQYYNGEERAKGNILERFSAQQFPDLHSELNLSSLELGDSALYFCASSVEGFQPQHFGDGTRLSIL.

This clone was counted between two and nine times. The chain links TRBV27 to TRBJ1-5; D is perhaps TRBD1 (5 bases). The germline gives CDR1 MNHEY, CDR2 SMNVEV (reference sequence). V was trimmed by 6 bases and J by 0 bases, leaving 15 bases between them. The CDR3 has 16 residues. The DNA of the CDR3 is TGTGCCAGCAGCCTTGGGGCACTGAATAGCAATCAGCCCCAGCATTTT. This gives the protein CASSLGALNSNQPQHF.